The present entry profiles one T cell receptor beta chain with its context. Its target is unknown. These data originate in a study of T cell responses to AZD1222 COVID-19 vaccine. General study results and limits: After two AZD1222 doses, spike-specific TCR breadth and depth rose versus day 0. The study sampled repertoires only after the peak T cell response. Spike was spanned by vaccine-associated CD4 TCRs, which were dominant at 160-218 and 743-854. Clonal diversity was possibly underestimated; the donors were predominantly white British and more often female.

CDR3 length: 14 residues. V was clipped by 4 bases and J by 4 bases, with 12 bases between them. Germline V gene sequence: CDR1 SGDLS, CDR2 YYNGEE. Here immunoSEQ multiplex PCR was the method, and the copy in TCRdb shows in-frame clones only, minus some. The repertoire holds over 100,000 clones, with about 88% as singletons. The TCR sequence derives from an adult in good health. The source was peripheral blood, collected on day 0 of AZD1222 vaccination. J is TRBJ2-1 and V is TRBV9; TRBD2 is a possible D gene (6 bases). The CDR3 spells CASSPRDSYNEQFF. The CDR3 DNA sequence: TGTGCCAGCAGCCCAAGGGACTCGTACAATGAGCAGTTCTTC.